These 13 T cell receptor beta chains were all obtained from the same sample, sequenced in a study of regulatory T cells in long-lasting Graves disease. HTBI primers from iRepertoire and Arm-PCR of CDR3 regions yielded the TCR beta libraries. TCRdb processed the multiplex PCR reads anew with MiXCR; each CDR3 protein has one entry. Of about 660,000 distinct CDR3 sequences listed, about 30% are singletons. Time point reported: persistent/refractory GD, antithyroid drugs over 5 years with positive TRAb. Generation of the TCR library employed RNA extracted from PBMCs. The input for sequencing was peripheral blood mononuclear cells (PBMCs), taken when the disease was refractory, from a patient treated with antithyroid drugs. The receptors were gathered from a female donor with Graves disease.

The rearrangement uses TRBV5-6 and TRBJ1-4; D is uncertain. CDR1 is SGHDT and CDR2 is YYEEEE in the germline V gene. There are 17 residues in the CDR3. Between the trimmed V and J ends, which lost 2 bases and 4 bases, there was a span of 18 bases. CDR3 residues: CASSFGRNYPFNEKLFF. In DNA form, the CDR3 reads TGTGCCAGCAGCTTTGGCAGGAACTATCCCTTTAATGAAAAACTGTTTTTT.

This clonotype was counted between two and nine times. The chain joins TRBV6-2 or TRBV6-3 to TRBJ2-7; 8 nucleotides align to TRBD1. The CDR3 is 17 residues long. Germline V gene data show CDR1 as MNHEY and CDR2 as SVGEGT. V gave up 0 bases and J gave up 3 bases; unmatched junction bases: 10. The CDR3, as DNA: TGTGCCAGCAGTTACTCAAATTCGGGACAGGTGTTCTACGAGCAGTACTTC. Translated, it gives CASSYSNSGQVFYEQYF.

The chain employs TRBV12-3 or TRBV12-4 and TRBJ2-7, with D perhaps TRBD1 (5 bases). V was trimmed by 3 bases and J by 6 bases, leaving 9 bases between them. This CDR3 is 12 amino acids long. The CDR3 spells CASSFPRAEQYF. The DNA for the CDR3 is TGTGCCAGCAGTTTTCCCAGGGCCGAGCAGTACTTC.

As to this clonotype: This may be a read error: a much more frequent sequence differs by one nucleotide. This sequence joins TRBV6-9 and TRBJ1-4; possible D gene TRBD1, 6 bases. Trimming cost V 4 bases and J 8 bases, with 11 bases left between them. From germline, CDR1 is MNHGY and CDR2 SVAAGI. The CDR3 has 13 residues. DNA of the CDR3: TGTGCCAGCAGTTCAGGGGAGGGCGAAAAACTGTTTTTT. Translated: CASSSGEGEKLFF.

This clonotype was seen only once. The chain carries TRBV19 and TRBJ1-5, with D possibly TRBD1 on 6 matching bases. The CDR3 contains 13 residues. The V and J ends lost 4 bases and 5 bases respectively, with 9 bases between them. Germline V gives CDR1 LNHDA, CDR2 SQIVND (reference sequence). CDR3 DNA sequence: TGTGCCAGTAGTACCACAGGGTATCAGCCCCAGCATTTT. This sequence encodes CASSTTGYQPQHF.

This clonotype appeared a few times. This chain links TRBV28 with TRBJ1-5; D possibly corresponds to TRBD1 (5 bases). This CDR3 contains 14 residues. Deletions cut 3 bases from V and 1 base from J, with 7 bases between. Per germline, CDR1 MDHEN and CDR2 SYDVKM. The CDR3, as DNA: TGTGCCAGCAGTTTCGGGGCAAGCAATCAGCCCCAGCATTTT. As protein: CASSFGASNQPQHF.

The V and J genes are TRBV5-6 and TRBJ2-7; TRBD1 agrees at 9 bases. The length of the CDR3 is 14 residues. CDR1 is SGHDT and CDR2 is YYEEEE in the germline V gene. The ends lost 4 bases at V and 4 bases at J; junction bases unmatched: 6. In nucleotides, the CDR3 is TGTGCCAGCAGCGACACCGGGACAGGGTACGAGCAGTACTTC. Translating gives CASSDTGTGYEQYF.

CDR3 amino acids: CASSEGLAGVPYEQYF. The CDR3 bases are TGTGCCAGCAGCGAAGGACTAGCGGGAGTCCCCTACGAGCAGTACTTC. The chain couples TRBV7-9 to TRBJ2-7, with TRBD2 identical over 13 bases. V trimming: 5 bases; J trimming: 2 bases; junction bases outside the gene matches: 6. The germline gives CDR1 SEHNR, CDR2 FQNEAQ (reference sequence). CDR3 length: 16 amino acids.

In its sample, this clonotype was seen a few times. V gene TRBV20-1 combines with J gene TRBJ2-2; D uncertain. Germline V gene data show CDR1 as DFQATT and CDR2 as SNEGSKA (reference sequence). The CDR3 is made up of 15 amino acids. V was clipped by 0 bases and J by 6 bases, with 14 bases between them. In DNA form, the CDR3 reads TGCAGTGCTAGAGATGCCCCCCTCAGGTCCGGGGAGCTGTTTTTT. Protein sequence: CSARDAPLRSGELFF.

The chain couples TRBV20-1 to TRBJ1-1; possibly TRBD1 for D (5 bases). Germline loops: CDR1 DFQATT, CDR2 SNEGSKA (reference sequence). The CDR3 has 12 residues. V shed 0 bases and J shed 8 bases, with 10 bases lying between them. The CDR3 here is CSARDSNREAFF. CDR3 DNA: TGCAGTGCTAGAGATTCCAACAGGGAAGCTTTCTTT.

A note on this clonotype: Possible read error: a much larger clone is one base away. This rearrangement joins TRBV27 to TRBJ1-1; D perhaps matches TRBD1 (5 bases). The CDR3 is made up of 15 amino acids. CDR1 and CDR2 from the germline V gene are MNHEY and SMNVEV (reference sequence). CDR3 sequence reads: CAISGTTGLNTEAFF. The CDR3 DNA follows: TGTGCCATCAGTGGGACTACAGGATTAAACACTGAAGCTTTCTTT.

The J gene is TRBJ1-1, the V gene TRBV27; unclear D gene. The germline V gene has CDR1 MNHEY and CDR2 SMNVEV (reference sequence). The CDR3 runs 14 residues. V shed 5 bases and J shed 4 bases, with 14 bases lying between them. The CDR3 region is CASSEKGRPTEAFF. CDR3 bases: TGTGCCAGCAGTGAAAAAGGACGCCCCACTGAAGCTTTCTTT.

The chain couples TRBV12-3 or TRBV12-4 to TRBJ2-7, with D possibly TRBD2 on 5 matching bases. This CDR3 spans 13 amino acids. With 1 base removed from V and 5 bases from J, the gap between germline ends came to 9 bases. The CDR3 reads CASSLVASHEQYF. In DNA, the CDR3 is TGTGCCAGCAGTTTAGTCGCTAGCCACGAGCAGTACTTC.